The text below deals with one T cell receptor (beta chain). Its antigen remains unidentified. The sample originates from a study of cytomegalovirus exposure and HLA in healthy donors. Study-wide results and limits: The authors later found HLA-associated TCR beta chains more clonally expanded than equally common others.

After removal of 3 bases from V and 1 base from J, the junction contained 9 bases not matched to a gene. In germline, CDR1 is SGHDT, CDR2 YYEEEE. The CDR3 totals 17 residues. PCR amplification relied on 60 Vbeta primers (plus 13 Jbeta primers). In the study's own analysis: Unique TCR beta chains totaled about 73 million in a later count, with some 10 million of them shared. Sequencing was performed with immunoSEQ multiplex PCR; in TCRdb, only in-frame clones are kept and a portion is missing. That table is the source of V, J and clone size, and D and trimming were worked out from the DNA. Of 200,000 or so clones listed, roughly 77% are singletons.

The sample was PBMCs. The sequence came from a male donor in good health and CMV-seropositive. The rearrangement links TRBV5-6 to TRBJ2-5; TRBD1 matches at 10 bases. This CDR3 is CASSSGRDRGFQETQYF. CDR3 coding DNA: TGTGCCAGCAGCTCGGGGCGGGACAGGGGATTCCAAGAGACCCAGTACTTC.